The 6 T cell receptor beta chains listed next were all sequenced from one sample in a study of blood T cell repertoires in COVID-19. Produced via immunoSEQ multiplex PCR; TCRdb's table is partial and in-frame only. The sample comprises 290,000 or so clones, 80% to 95% of which are singletons, and 2.2% rests with the top ten. Input material: peripheral blood. The receptors shown here come from a woman aged 25 to 39 with COVID-19, enrolled during active disease.

The chain couples TRBV2 to TRBJ1-6; D possibly corresponds to TRBD1 (6 bases). Germline V CDR1 and CDR2: SNHLY, FYNNEI. This CDR3 has 16 residues. V lost 5 bases and J 0 bases, leaving 11 bases between the germline ends. The CDR3 spells CASSTDSLSYNSPLHF. CDR3 DNA sequence: TGTGCCAGCAGTACGGACAGCCTCTCCTATAATTCACCCCTCCACTTT.

This rearrangement joins TRBV4-1 to TRBJ2-3, with D maybe TRBD1 (5 bases). Germline V gene sequence: CDR1 MGHRA, CDR2 YSYEKL. The V end lost 0 bases, the J end lost 4 bases, and 14 bases lay between the germline ends. This CDR3 comprises 16 residues. CDR3 protein: CASSQELTDFPDTQYF. DNA for the CDR3: TGCGCCAGCAGCCAAGAACTGACAGACTTCCCAGATACGCAGTATTTT.

V and J are TRBV5-4 and TRBJ1-3, with TRBD1 identical over 11 bases. Trimming cost V 4 bases and J 4 bases; bases outside gene matches: 7. The CDR3 has 16 amino acids. Germline CDR1 SGHNT, CDR2 YYREEE (reference sequence). CDR3 DNA sequence: TGTGCCAGCAGCGGTGGACAGGGGGCGTTCGGAAACACCATATATTTT. This gives the protein CASSGGQGAFGNTIYF.

The chain employs TRBV27 and TRBJ2-1, with 13 bases that match TRBD2. The CDR3 sequence is 15 residues long. The germline gives CDR1 MNHEY, CDR2 SMNVEV (reference sequence). V lost 3 bases and J lost 9; bases outside the gene matches: 5. This CDR3 reads CASSLRTSGSIEQFF. In DNA form, the CDR3 reads TGTGCCAGCAGTTTGAGGACTAGCGGGAGTATTGAGCAGTTCTTC.

This clone was recorded only once. The chain is built from TRBV6-4 and TRBJ1-5; no reliable D call. This CDR3 contains 14 residues. Germline V gene lookup returns CDR1 MRHNA and CDR2 SNTAGT. Trimming left V 4 bases short and J 7 bases short, with 14 bases between. The CDR3 here is CASSAEGHKQPQHF. CDR3 coding DNA: TGTGCCAGCAGTGCTGAGGGTCACAAGCAGCCCCAGCATTTT.

The rearrangement uses TRBV2 and TRBJ1-1; D perhaps matches TRBD1 (5 bases). Germline lookup yields CDR1 SNHLY and CDR2 FYNNEI. The CDR3 length is 14 residues. The V gene lost 6 bases and the J gene lost 5 bases, with 16 bases spanning the gap. The CDR3 nucleotides are TGTGCCAGCAGCTATGGGACTCTGGGGACTGAAGCTTTCTTT. This gives the protein CASSYGTLGTEAFF.